Presented here are 12 T cell receptor beta chains from one specimen sequenced in a study of control samples from healthy donors and cancer patients. Assay used: immunoSEQ multiplex PCR; TCRdb lists only in-frame clones, some missing. The data show about 150,000 clones, 93% seen once. Sequencing input: blood. The receptors were sampled from a man between 18 and 29 years old in good health.

The rearrangement joins TRBV3-1 (or the pseudogene TRBV3-2) to TRBJ1-1; TRBD1 agrees at 7 bases. V dropped 2 bases and J dropped 1; count of bases not matched to a gene: 1. This CDR3 contains 14 residues. The germline V gene has CDR1 LGHDT and CDR2 YNNKEL (reference sequence). CDR3 coding DNA: TGTGCCAGCAGCCAACAGGGGGGGAACACTGAAGCTTTCTTT. The encoded protein is CASSQQGGNTEAFF.

The chain joins TRBV19 to TRBJ1-3, with D hard to call. Germline V lookup: CDR1 LNHDA, CDR2 SQIVND (reference sequence). The CDR3 covers 12 residues. V was clipped by 5 bases and J by 9 bases, with 11 bases between them. CDR3 residues: CASSPNPLTIYF. DNA for the CDR3: TGTGCCAGTAGTCCAAATCCACTCACCATATATTTT.

The rearrangement links TRBV18 to TRBJ1-1; D is possibly TRBD1 (5 bases). CDR3 length: 16 residues. The ends were cut back, 3 bases at V and 0 bases at J, with 14 bases in the middle. CDR1 and CDR2 (germline): KGHSH, LQKENI. The CDR3 nucleotides read TGTGCCAGCTCACCCCAGCAGGGCTGGATGAACACTGAAGCTTTCTTT. This translates into CASSPQQGWMNTEAFF.

This clone occurred once. V is TRBV30 and J is TRBJ1-1, with D possibly matching TRBD1 (5 bases). Deletions cut 4 bases from V and 5 bases from J, with 26 bases between. The CDR3 runs 17 residues. From germline, CDR1 is GTSNPN and CDR2 SVGIG (reference sequence). CDR3 sequence reads: CAWTFNGGTWVGTEAFF. For the CDR3, the DNA is TGTGCCTGGACCTTTAACGGGGGAACCTGGGTGGGGACTGAAGCTTTCTTT.

The rearrangement joins TRBV6-1 to TRBJ1-5, with no clear D. CDR3 length: 17 amino acids. Germline-derived CDR1 and CDR2 are MNHNS and SASEGT. Trimming pared 1 base from V and 0 bases from J, leaving 13 bases between. DNA for the CDR3: TGTGCCAGCAGTGAAGTTTTCCCGGACTATAGCAATCAGCCCCAGCATTTT. The encoded protein is CASSEVFPDYSNQPQHF.

This sequence joins TRBV12-5 and TRBJ1-2, with D possibly TRBD1 on 6 matching bases. In germline, CDR1 is LGHNT, CDR2 FRNRAP. This CDR3 spans 12 amino acids. The V and J ends lost 6 bases and 4 bases respectively, with 9 bases between them. CDR3 protein: CASGSGAYGYTF. CDR3 bases: TGTGCTAGTGGGTCAGGGGCCTATGGCTACACCTTC.

The CDR3 sequence: CASSLSGATNEKLFF. The CDR3 bases are TGTGCCAGCAGCTTATCGGGGGCCACTAATGAAAAACTGTTTTTT. The chain uses TRBV7-2 and TRBJ1-4; TRBD1 might be the D (6 bases). The CDR3 is 15 residues long. Germline-derived CDR1 and CDR2 are SGHTA and FQGNSA. V dropped 2 bases and J dropped 2 bases, with 9 bases sitting between them.

The chain couples TRBV4-1 to TRBJ2-1; D might be TRBD2 (5 bases). V lost 1 base, J lost 0 bases, and 10 bases lay in between. The CDR3 extends over 16 amino acids. CDR1 MGHRA and CDR2 YSYEKL come from the germline V gene. The CDR3 here is CASSQVSGSSYNEQFF. The CDR3 region has the DNA TGCGCCAGCAGCCAAGTGAGCGGTAGCTCCTACAATGAGCAGTTCTTC.

J is TRBJ1-4 and V is TRBV27; D is perhaps TRBD1 (5 bases). The germline V gene encodes CDR1 MNHEY and CDR2 SMNVEV (reference sequence). The length of the CDR3 is 14 residues. V was shortened by 3 bases and J by 6 bases, with 11 bases between the two germline ends. This chain's CDR3 is CASSLGWGYEKLFF. The CDR3 DNA is TGTGCCAGCAGTTTGGGCTGGGGGTATGAAAAACTGTTTTTT.

This sequence joins TRBV18 and TRBJ2-1; D unclear. Germline CDR1 and CDR2: KGHSH and LQKENI. The CDR3 is 14 amino acids. Trimming took off 8 bases at V and 0 bases at J, with 11 bases between the two ends. The CDR3 DNA is TGTGCCAGCGGGCCACTGAGCTCCTACAATGAGCAGTTCTTC. This translates into CASGPLSSYNEQFF.

This chain's CDR3 is CASSVGGPRGRSEAFF. The CDR3 DNA sequence: TGTGCCAGCAGCGTAGGCGGTCCCAGGGGACGGTCTGAAGCTTTCTTT. The chain joins TRBV9 to TRBJ1-1, with D perhaps matching TRBD1 (6 bases). The CDR3 spans 16 residues. Germline V gene lookup returns CDR1 SGDLS and CDR2 YYNGEE. V was cut by 0 bases and J by 6 bases, with 18 bases left in between.

With respect to this clone: Without the conserved terminal phenylalanine or tryptophan, this CDR3 likely stems from a read error. No DNA is shown, since the ends of the CDR3 on it are uncertain; the CDR3 is the one TCRdb lists. This rearrangement joins TRBV5-4 to TRBJ1-2; TRBD1, the table's D call, was not compared with the DNA. Germline values: CDR1 SGHNT, CDR2 YYREEE (reference sequence). Ends included, the CDR3 has 13 residues. CDR3: CASSLPQQGWQSI.